The 26 T cell receptor beta chains below all came from one sample that was sequenced in a study of CD8 T cells in ankylosing spondylitis. TCRdb processed the 5' RACE reads anew with MiXCR; each CDR3 protein has one entry. The table has 35,000 to 40,000 distinct CDR3 sequences, more than 15% seen once. Sequencing was carried out using blood. These receptors were collected from a male donor with ankylosing spondylitis or in good health (not recorded which).

This clonotype was picked up a small number of times. V and J are TRBV28 and TRBJ2-2; tentatively, D is TRBD1 (6 bases). CDR1 is MDHEN and CDR2 is SYDVKM in the germline V gene. CDR3 length: 17 residues. The V gene lost 4 bases and the J gene lost 0 bases, with 15 bases spanning the gap. The CDR3 DNA reads TGTGCCAGCAGTTCCATTCGGACAGCTACGAACACCGGGGAGCTGTTTTTT. Translated: CASSSIRTATNTGELFF.

V and J are TRBV6-2 or TRBV6-3 and TRBJ2-3; D unresolved. The CDR3 has 13 residues. The V gene's germline CDR1 is MNHEY and CDR2 SVGEGT. Trimming pared 1 base from V and 4 bases from J, leaving 6 bases between. The CDR3 loop reads CASSYYPSDTQYF. CDR3 sequence (DNA): TGTGCCAGCAGTTACTATCCATCAGATACGCAGTATTTT.

This chain connects TRBV7-2 to TRBJ2-1, with 13 bases matching TRBD2. V trimming: 5 bases; J trimming: 7 bases; junction bases outside the gene matches: 8. CDR3 length equals 16 residues. Germline CDR1 is SGHTA and CDR2 is FQGNSA. CDR3: CASSQRTSGGINEQFF. The CDR3, as DNA: TGTGCCAGCAGCCAAAGGACTAGCGGGGGCATTAATGAGCAGTTCTTC.

This clonotype was seen a few times. The J gene is TRBJ2-1, the V gene TRBV28; D is possibly TRBD1 (6 bases). Germline CDR1 and CDR2: MDHEN and SYDVKM. The V end was cut by 5 bases, the J end by 0 bases, with 17 bases between. CDR3 size: 17 residues. The chain's CDR3 is CASSPGGWRSSYNEQFF. In DNA form, the CDR3 reads TGTGCCAGCAGTCCTGGGGGCTGGCGGAGCTCCTACAATGAGCAGTTCTTC.

This clonotype was seen more than once but under ten times. The chain couples TRBV4-3 to TRBJ2-5, with D possibly being TRBD1 (6 bases). CDR1 is LGHNA and CDR2 is YSLEER in the germline V gene. Trimming stripped 1 base from V and 6 bases from J, with 15 bases between. The CDR3 loop spans 15 amino acids. The CDR3 spells CASSQGLSGEKTQYF. In nucleotides, the CDR3 is TGCGCCAGCAGCCAAGGCCTCTCAGGGGAGAAGACCCAGTACTTC.

The rearrangement uses TRBV3-1 and TRBJ2-2; tentative D call: TRBD1 (6 bases). Germline V gene data show CDR1 as LGHDT and CDR2 as YNNKEL (reference sequence). Trimming left V 4 bases short and J 7 bases short, with 19 bases between. This CDR3 has 16 amino acids. Here the CDR3 reads CASSPFRGSVRGELFF. The CDR3 bases are TGTGCCAGCAGCCCGTTTAGGGGGTCTGTTCGCGGGGAGCTGTTTTTT.

This clonotype was seen a handful of times. V and J are TRBV20-1 and TRBJ2-7, with TRBD2 matching 8 bases. The CDR3 is made up of 13 amino acids. The germline V gene has CDR1 DFQATT and CDR2 SNEGSKA (reference sequence). V shed 3 bases, J shed 4 bases, and the junction held 5 bases outside the gene matches. The CDR3 loop reads CSASSSGRYEQYF. In nucleotides, the CDR3 is TGCAGTGCTAGTTCCAGCGGGAGATACGAGCAGTACTTC.

The chain couples TRBV5-1 to TRBJ1-4; the match to TRBD1 covers 9 bases. Looked up from germline, CDR1 is SGHRS and CDR2 is YFSETQ. Unmatched junction bases numbered 7, after V lost 3 bases and J lost 7 bases. There are 15 residues in the CDR3. CDR3 amino acids: CASSSGQGSGEKLFF. In DNA, the CDR3 is TGCGCCAGCAGCTCGGGACAGGGCAGCGGTGAAAAACTGTTTTTT.

The V gene is TRBV12-3 or TRBV12-4, the J gene TRBJ2-3; D uncertain. Trimming cost V 0 bases and J 5 bases, with 6 bases left between them. The CDR3 runs 13 residues. The CDR3 protein is CASSLARVDTQYF. The CDR3 bases are TGTGCCAGCAGTTTAGCTAGGGTAGATACGCAGTATTTT.

The chain uses TRBV29-1 and TRBJ2-7, with D perhaps matching TRBD1 (5 bases). Germline loops: CDR1 SQVTM, CDR2 ANQGSEA. V lost 7 bases to trimming and J lost 3 bases, with 13 bases between them. The CDR3 totals 12 residues. The CDR3 loop is CSGVVRDYEQYF. The CDR3 DNA reads as TGCAGCGGTGTAGTCAGGGACTACGAGCAGTACTTC.

The sample holds a few counts of this clonotype. The gene calls are TRBV12-3 or TRBV12-4 and TRBJ2-1, with D unresolved. There are 15 residues in the CDR3. Trimming took 6 bases from V and 4 from J, leaving 16 bases between them. The CDR3 protein is CASRGNNAAYNEQFF. The CDR3 DNA sequence: TGTGCCAGCAGGGGCAACAATGCGGCTTACAATGAGCAGTTCTTC.

This chain links TRBV5-4 with TRBJ1-4; no firm D call. CDR1 is SGHNT, CDR2 YYREEE, per germline (reference sequence). V was clipped by 4 bases and J by 5 bases, with 9 bases between them. This CDR3 is 13 amino acids long. The CDR3: CASSQQTNEKLFF. Written as DNA, the CDR3 is TGTGCCAGCAGCCAGCAGACGAATGAAAAACTGTTTTTT.

This clonotype turned up a few times. This chain uses TRBV9 with TRBJ2-1; possible D gene TRBD1, 6 bases. The CDR3 sequence is 13 residues long. Trimming cost V 0 bases and J 6 bases, with 7 bases left between them. Germline values: CDR1 SGDLS, CDR2 YYNGEE. The CDR3 DNA is TGTGCCAGCAGCGTAGGGGACATCAATGAGCAGTTCTTC. Protein sequence: CASSVGDINEQFF.

The rearrangement links TRBV28 to TRBJ1-4; 7 bases match TRBD1. The CDR3 sequence is 14 residues long. Trimming at V came to 5 bases and at J to 1 base, leaving 1 base not matched to a gene. The germline V gene has CDR1 MDHEN and CDR2 SYDVKM. CDR3 residues: CASSRQGTNEKLFF. The CDR3 nucleotides read TGTGCCAGCAGTCGACAGGGAACTAATGAAAAACTGTTTTTT.

This clonotype was recorded only once. The chain joins TRBV20-1 to TRBJ2-7; 15 bases are shared with TRBD2. This CDR3 is 15 amino acids long. Germline trimming cut 5 bases from V and 8 bases from J; bases unmatched to any gene: 10. The V gene's germline CDR1 is DFQATT and CDR2 SNEGSKA (reference sequence). The CDR3 DNA follows: TGCAGTGCTGGGGACCGGACTAGCGGGAGGGCCAAGCAGTACTTC. This translates into CSAGDRTSGRAKQYF.

The sample holds many counts of this clonotype. The chain is built from TRBV4-2 and TRBJ1-5; D call uncertain. Germline V CDR1 and CDR2: LGHNA, YNFKEQ. The CDR3 extends over 18 amino acids. V gave up 0 bases and J gave up 0 bases, with 15 bases separating them. The CDR3 here is CASSQDYPGEDSNQPQHF. CDR3 coding DNA: TGTGCCAGCAGCCAAGATTACCCGGGCGAGGATAGCAATCAGCCCCAGCATTTT.

This clonotype was observed a handful of times. V usage is TRBV7-2 and J usage is TRBJ2-5; D remains unclear. Trimming left V 2 bases short and J 4 bases short, with 8 bases between. Germline-derived CDR1 and CDR2 are SGHTA and FQGNSA. The CDR3 length is 13 residues. CDR3 protein: CASSLQQRETQYF. The CDR3 DNA is TGTGCCAGCAGCTTACAACAAAGAGAGACCCAGTACTTC.

The rearrangement links TRBV27 to TRBJ1-1; TRBD1 matches at 9 bases. The J segment lost 8 bases and the V segment lost 1 base, leaving 8 bases of the junction unmatched. CDR1 is MNHEY, CDR2 SMNVEV, per germline (reference sequence). The CDR3 is 15 amino acids. For the CDR3, the DNA is TGTGCCAGCAGTTTATATGGGACAGGGAAGTTGGAAGCTTTCTTT. Protein sequence: CASSLYGTGKLEAFF.

V usage is TRBV6-2 or TRBV6-3 and J usage is TRBJ2-1; D unclear. Per germline, CDR1 MNHEY and CDR2 SVGEGT. With 1 base removed from V and 11 bases from J, the gap between germline ends came to 12 bases. The CDR3 runs to 13 residues. The CDR3 loop reads CASSYYPPEKQFF. CDR3 DNA sequence: TGTGCCAGCAGTTACTACCCACCTGAAAAGCAGTTCTTC.

The rearrangement uses TRBV29-1 and TRBJ1-1; no reliable D call. Trimming removed 3 bases at V and 2 bases at J, with 4 bases between. The germline V gene encodes CDR1 SQVTM and CDR2 ANQGSEA. The CDR3 runs to 11 residues. The CDR3 region is CSVEDNTEAFF. CDR3 sequence (DNA): TGCAGCGTTGAGGACAACACTGAAGCTTTCTTT.

The CDR3 loop reads CSARPITGTTEAFF. For the CDR3, the DNA is TGCAGTGCTAGACCGATTACAGGGACGACTGAAGCTTTCTTT. The V gene is TRBV20-1, the J gene TRBJ1-1; TRBD1 might be the D (6 bases). Germline-derived CDR1 and CDR2 are DFQATT and SNEGSKA (reference sequence). Trimming shortened V by 2 bases and J by 5 bases, and 15 bases separated the two germline ends. The CDR3 is made up of 14 amino acids.

The V gene is TRBV7-2, the J gene TRBJ2-2; D is uncertain. Trimming took 5 bases from V and 3 from J, leaving 7 bases between them. Germline V lookup: CDR1 SGHTA, CDR2 FQGNSA. This CDR3 has 13 residues. The CDR3 DNA is TGTGCCAGCAGCCCGATGGACACCGGGGAGCTGTTTTTT. Protein sequence: CASSPMDTGELFF.

J is TRBJ2-7 and V is TRBV20-1, with TRBD1 identical over 9 bases. Germline-derived CDR1 and CDR2 are DFQATT and SNEGSKA (reference sequence). CDR3 length: 16 amino acids. Trimming cost V 3 bases and J 0 bases; bases outside gene matches: 9. The CDR3: CSARPPGTGLSYEQYF. In DNA form, the CDR3 reads TGCAGTGCTAGGCCCCCCGGGACAGGGCTCTCCTACGAGCAGTACTTC.

This chain links TRBV14 with TRBJ2-4; weak D call: TRBD2 (7 bases). The CDR3 runs to 14 residues. Germline V gene sequence: CDR1 SGHDN, CDR2 FVKESK. With 7 bases removed from V and 7 bases from J, the gap between germline ends came to 17 bases. CDR3 in amino acids: CASTKGGAANIQYF. The CDR3, as DNA: TGTGCCAGCACTAAAGGGGGGGCGGCGAACATTCAGTACTTC. The full variable domain, with the rest looked up from reference TRBV14 and TRBJ2-4, is EAGVTQFPSHSVIEKGQTVTLRCDPISGHDNLYWYRRVMGKEIKFLLHFVKESKQDESGMPNNRFLAERTGGTYSTLKVQPAELEDSGVYFCASTKGGAANIQYFGAGTRLSVL.

This clonotype has just a few counts. V gene TRBV2 combines with J gene TRBJ2-1; possible D gene TRBD1, 5 bases. Per the germline V gene, CDR1 is SNHLY and CDR2 is FYNNEI. Trimming removed 6 bases from V and 0 bases from J, with 12 bases in between. This CDR3 region has 15 residues. This CDR3 is CASRQQVNSYNEQFF. CDR3 DNA: TGTGCCAGCAGGCAACAGGTTAACTCCTACAATGAGCAGTTCTTC.

The V and J genes are TRBV9 and TRBJ1-4; 8 positions agree with TRBD1. The CDR3 is 15 amino acids. Germline V gives CDR1 SGDLS, CDR2 YYNGEE. J gave up 8 bases and V 0 bases, and 6 bases lay outside the gene matches. The CDR3 region has the DNA TGTGCCAGCAGCGTAGATGGACAGGGACAGGAAAAACTGTTTTTT. Translation gives CASSVDGQGQEKLFF.